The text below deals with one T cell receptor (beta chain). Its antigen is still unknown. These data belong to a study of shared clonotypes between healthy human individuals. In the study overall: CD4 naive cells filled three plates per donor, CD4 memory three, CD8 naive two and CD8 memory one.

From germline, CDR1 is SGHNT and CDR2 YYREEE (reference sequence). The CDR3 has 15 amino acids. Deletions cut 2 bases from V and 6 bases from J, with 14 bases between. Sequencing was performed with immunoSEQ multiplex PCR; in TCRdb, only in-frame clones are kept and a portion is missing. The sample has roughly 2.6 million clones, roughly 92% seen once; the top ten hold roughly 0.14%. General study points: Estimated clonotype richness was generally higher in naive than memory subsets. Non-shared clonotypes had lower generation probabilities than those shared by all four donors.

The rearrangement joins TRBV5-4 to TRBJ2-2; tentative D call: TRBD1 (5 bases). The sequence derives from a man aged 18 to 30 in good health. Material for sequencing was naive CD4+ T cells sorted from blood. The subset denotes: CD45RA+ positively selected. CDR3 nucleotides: TGTGCCAGCAGCTTCTCCTCAGGGATTCCCGGGGAGCTGTTTTTT. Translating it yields CASSFSSGIPGELFF.